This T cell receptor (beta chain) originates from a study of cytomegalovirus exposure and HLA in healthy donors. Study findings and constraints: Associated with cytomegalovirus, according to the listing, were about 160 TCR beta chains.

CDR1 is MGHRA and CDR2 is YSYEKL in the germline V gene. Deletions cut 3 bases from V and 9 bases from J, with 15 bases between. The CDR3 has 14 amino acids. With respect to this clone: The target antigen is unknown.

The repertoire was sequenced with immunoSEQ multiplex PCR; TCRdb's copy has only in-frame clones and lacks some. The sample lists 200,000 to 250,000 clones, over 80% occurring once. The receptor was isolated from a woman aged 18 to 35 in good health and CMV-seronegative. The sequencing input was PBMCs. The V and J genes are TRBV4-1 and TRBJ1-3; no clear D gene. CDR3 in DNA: TGCGCCAGCAGCCAGACCAGAGCGGTCAGCACCATATATTTT. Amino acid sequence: CASSQTRAVSTIYF.